This record concerns one T cell receptor (beta chain) sequence. The clone's antigen remains unknown. Base qualities were left out, and no much larger clone turns up one base away. The data were obtained in a study of control samples from healthy donors and cancer patients (dated by TCRdb to 2018 to 2021). Libraries were prepared through the immunoSEQ multiplex PCR assay. TCRdb stores this immuneACCESS table with in-frame sequences only. Part of the clones is absent; in the studies checked, under half of the shortfall reflects unresolved V genes, and no reason is known for the rest. The sample table shows roughly 100,000 clones, and 70% to 90% are seen once. The ten most abundant clones make up approximately 14% of the sample. The CDR3 covers 15 residues, taking in both the cysteine and the phenylalanine. The entry retains the CDR3 DNA only, 45 bases that are in frame from base 1. A distance of 14 bases separates the germline ends of V and J, which lose 7 bases and 0 bases respectively. Based on the germline V gene, the CDR1 and CDR2 sequences are MGHRA and YSYEKL.

The sequenced sample was blood. Recombination joined TRBV4-1 with TRBJ2-3; the D gene may be TRBD1 or TRBD2, since each aligns over 7 bases. This clonotype was obtained from a man aged 25-45 years in good health. The CDR3 region has the sequence CASTQRGQSTDTQYF. The nucleotide sequence reads as follows: TGCGCCAGCACCCAGCGGGGACAGAGCACAGATACGCAGTATTTT.